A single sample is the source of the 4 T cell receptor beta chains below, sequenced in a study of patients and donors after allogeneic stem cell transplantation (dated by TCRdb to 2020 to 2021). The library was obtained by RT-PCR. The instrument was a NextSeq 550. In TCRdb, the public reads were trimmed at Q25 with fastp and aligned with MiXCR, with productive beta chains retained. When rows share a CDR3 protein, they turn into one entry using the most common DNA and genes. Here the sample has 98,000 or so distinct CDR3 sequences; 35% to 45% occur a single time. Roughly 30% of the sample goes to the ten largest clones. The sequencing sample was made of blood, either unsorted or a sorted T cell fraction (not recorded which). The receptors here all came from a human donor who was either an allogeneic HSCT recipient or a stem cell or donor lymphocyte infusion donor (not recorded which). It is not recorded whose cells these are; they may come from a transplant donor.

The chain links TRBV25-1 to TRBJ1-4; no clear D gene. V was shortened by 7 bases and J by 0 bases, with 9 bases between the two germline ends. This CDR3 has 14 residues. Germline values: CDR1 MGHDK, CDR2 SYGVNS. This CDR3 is CASNGNSTNEKLFF. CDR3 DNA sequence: TGTGCCAGCAACGGGAATTCAACTAATGAAAAACTGTTTTTT. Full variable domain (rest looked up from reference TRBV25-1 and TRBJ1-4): EADIYQTPRYLVIGTGKKITLECSQTMGHDKMYWYQQDPGMELHLIHYSYGVNSTEKGDLSSESTVSRIRTEHFPLTLESARPSHTSQYLCASNGNSTNEKLFFGSGTQLSVL.

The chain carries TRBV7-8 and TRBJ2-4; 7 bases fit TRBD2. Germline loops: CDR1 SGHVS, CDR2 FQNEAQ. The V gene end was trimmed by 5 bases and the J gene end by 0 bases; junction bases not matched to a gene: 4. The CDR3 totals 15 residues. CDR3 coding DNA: TGTGCCAGCAGCCCTGGGACTACAGCCAAAAACATTCAGTACTTC. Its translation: CASSPGTTAKNIQYF.

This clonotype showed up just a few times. This CDR3 reads CASSQETVANTEAFF. The CDR3 DNA sequence: TGCGCCAGCAGCCAAGAGACAGTTGCGAACACTGAAGCTTTCTTT. This chain links TRBV4-3 with TRBJ1-1, with a tentative D call TRBD1 (5 bases). The CDR3 consists of 15 residues. Trimming left V 0 bases short and J 1 base short, with 9 bases between. In germline, CDR1 is LGHNA, CDR2 YSLEER.

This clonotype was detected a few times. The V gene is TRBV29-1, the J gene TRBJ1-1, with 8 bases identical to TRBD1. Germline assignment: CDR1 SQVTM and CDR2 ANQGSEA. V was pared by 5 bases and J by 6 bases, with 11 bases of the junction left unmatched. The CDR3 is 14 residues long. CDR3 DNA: TGCAGCGTTATCGACAGGGGCACAGGTCCTGAAGCTTTCTTT. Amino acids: CSVIDRGTGPEAFF.